The clone carrying this TCR beta chain turned up a few times. V dropped 6 bases and J dropped 13; count of bases not matched to a gene: 17. This CDR3 region has 15 residues. The germline V gene encodes CDR1 MGHRA and CDR2 YSYEKL. As for time point: newly diagnosed GD, antithyroid drugs for less than 3 months. The TCR library used RNA extracted from PBMCs. This entry is derived from a study of regulatory T cells in long-lasting Graves disease. Relying on iRepertoire HTBI primers and Arm-PCR of CDR3 regions, the team built TCR beta libraries. One entry per CDR3 protein, called by TCRdb with MiXCR from the multiplex PCR reads. This table has about 360,000 distinct CDR3 sequences, 15% to 20% appearing once. The same sample was also studied in work on T cells in Graves' hyperthyroidism and ophthalmopathy. From that paper: Uncontrolled infection, other autoimmune disease, pregnancy and lactation each barred patients from inclusion.

The clonotype comes from a woman between 18 and 30 years old with Graves disease. The chain has TRBV4-1 and TRBJ1-2; 10 nucleotides match TRBD1. The sample consisted of peripheral blood mononuclear cells (PBMCs), taken at new diagnosis, from a patient treated with antithyroid drugs. The CDR3 nucleotides read TGCGCCAGCAGGGGACAGGGGTCGACTGTATGGGGACCCACCTTC. This codes for CASRGQGSTVWGPTF.